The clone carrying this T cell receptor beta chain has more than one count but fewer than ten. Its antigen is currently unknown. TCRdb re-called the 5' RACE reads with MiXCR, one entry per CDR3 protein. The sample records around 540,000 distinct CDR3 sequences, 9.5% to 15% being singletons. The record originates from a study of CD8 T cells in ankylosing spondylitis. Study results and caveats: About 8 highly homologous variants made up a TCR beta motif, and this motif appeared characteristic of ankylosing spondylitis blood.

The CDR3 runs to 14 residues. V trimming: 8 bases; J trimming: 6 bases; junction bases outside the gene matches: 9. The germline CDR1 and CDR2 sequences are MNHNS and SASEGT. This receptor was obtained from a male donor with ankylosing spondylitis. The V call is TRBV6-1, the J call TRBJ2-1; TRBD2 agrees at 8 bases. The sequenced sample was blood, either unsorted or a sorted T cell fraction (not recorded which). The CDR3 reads CASGQGLDINEQFF. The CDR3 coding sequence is TGTGCCAGCGGGCAGGGACTAGATATCAATGAGCAGTTCTTC.